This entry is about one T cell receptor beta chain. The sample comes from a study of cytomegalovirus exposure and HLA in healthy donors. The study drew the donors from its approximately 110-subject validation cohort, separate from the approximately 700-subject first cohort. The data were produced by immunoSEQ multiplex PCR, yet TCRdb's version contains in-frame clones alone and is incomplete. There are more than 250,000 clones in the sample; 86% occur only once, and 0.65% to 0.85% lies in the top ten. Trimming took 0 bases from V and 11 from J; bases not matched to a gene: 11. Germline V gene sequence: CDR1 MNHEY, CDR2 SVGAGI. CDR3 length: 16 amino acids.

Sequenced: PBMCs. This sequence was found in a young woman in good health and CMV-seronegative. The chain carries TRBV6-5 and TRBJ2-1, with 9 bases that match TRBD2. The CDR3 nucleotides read TGTGCCAGCAGTTACTCAACGGGACTAGCCTCTTCCAAGCAGTTCTTC. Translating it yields CASSYSTGLASSKQFF.